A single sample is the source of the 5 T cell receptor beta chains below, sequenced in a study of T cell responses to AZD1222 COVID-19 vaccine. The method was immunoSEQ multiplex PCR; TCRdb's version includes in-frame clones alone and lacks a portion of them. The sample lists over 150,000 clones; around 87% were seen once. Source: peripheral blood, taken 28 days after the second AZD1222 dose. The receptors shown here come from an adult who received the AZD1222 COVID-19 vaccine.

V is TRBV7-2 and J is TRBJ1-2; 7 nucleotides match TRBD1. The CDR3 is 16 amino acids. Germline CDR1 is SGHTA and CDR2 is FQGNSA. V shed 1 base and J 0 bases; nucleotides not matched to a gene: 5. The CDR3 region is CASSLVGGGANYGYTF. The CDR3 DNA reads TGTGCCAGCAGCTTAGTAGGGGGCGGAGCTAACTATGGCTACACCTTC.

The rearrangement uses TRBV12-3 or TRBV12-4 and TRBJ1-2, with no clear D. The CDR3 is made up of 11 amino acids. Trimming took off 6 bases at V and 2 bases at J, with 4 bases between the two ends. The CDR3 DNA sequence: TGTGCCAGCAGGGGAAACTATGGCTACACCTTC. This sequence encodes CASRGNYGYTF.

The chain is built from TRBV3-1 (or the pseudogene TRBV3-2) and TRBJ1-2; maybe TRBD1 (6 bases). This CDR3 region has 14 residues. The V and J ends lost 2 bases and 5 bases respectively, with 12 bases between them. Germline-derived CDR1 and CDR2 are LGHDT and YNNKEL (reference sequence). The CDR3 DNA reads TGTGCCAGCAGCCAAAAGACAGGATTTTATGGCTACACCTTC. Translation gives CASSQKTGFYGYTF.

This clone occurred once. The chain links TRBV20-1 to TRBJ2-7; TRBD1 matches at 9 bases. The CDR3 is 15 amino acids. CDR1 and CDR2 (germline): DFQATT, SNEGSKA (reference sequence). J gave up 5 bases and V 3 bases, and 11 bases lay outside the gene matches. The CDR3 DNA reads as TGCAGTGCTAGTGATGTGGGACAGGGTCGCAACGAGCAGTACTTC. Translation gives CSASDVGQGRNEQYF.

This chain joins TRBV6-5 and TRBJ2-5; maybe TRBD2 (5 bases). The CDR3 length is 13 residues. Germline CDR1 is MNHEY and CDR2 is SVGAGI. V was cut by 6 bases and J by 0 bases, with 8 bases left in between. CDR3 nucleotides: TGTGCCAGCAGACTAGAGTACCAAGAGACCCAGTACTTC. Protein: CASRLEYQETQYF.